The sample holds many counts of the clone carrying this TCR beta chain. The antigen is unknown. TCRdb re-called the reads through MiXCR, storing one row per CDR3 protein. The sample contains hundreds of thousands of distinct CDR3 sequences, less than 25% of which appear only once. The CDR3 extends over 16 amino acids. Trimming took off 6 bases at V and 0 bases at J, with 14 bases between the two ends. These data originate in a study of T cell repertoires in cytomegalovirus infection. Study-wide background: In public TCR beta signatures, there were indications of both CMV infection and matching HLA type.

General study points: CMV-specific TCR beta clonotypes restricted by HLA-C were the ones dominating the ex vivo response. Carriers of CMV plus the relevant HLA were identified by cumulative public TCR beta family frequency.

This receptor was identified in a human donor in good health (CMV status not recorded). Some clones in this sample may be carry-over from other donors' samples. The V and J genes are TRBV12-3 or TRBV12-4 and TRBJ1-4; no clear D. Sequenced sample: CD8+ T cells from PBMCs. CDR3 amino acids: CASSPEGFATNEKLFF. In DNA, the CDR3 is TGTGCCAGCAGCCCCGAAGGGTTTGCAACTAATGAAAAACTGTTTTTT.